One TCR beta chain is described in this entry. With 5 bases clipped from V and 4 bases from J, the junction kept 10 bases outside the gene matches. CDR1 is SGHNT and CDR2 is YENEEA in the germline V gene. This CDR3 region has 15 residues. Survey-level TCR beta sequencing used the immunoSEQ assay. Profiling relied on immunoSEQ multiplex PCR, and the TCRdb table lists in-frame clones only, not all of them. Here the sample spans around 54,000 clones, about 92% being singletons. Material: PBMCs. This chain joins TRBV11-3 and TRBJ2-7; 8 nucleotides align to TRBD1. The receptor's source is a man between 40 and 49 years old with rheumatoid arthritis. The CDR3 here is CASSQGGQGVYEQYF. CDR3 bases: TGTGCCAGCAGCCAGGGCGGACAGGGTGTTTACGAGCAGTACTTC.